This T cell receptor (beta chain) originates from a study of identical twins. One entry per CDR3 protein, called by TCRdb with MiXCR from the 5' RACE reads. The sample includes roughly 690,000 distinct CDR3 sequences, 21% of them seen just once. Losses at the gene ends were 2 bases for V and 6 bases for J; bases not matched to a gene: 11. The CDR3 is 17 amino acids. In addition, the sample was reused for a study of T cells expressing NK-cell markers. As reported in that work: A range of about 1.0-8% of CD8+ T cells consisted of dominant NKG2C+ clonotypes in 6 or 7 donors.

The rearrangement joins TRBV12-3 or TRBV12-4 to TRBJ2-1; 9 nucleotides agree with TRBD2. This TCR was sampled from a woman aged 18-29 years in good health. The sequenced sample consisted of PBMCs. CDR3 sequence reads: CASSLSGGRGDLNEQFF. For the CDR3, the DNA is TGTGCCAGCAGTTTATCTGGCGGGAGGGGGGACCTCAATGAGCAGTTCTTC.